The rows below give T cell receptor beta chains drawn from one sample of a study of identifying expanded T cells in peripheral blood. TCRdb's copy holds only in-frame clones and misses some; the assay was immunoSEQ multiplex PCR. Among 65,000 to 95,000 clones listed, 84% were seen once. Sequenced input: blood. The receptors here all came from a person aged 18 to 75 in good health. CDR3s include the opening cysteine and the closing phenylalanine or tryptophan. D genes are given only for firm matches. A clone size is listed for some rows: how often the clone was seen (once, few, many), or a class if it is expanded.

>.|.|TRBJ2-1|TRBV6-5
TGTGCCAGCAGTAGAGGGTCCTACAATGAGCAGTTCTTC
CASSRGSYNEQFF
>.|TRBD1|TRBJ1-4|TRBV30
TGTGCCTGGAGTCTAGACACAGGGGGCAAGGGTGAAAAACTGTTTTTT
CAWSLDTGGKGEKLFF
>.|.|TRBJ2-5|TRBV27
TGTGCCAGCAGTTTATTCGCAGGGTGGAGGGAGACCCAGTACTTC
CASSLFAGWRETQYF
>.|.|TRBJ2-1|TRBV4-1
TGCGCCAGCAGCCAGGCAAATGGCATTTCCTCCTACAATGAGCAGTTCTTC
CASSQANGISSYNEQFF
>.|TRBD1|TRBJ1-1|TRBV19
TGTGCCAGTACCGTGGACAGGGGTGGTTTGAACACTGAAGCTTTCTTT
CASTVDRGGLNTEAFF
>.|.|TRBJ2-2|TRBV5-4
TGTGCCAGCAGGACTTTTGGGAGTGCCGGGGAGCTGTTTTTT
CASRTFGSAGELFF
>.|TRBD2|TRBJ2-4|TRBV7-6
TGTGCCAGCAGCGATGGGACTAGTGAGTCCAAAAACATTCAGTACTTC
CASSDGTSESKNIQYF
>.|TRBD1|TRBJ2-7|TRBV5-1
TGCGCCAGCAGCCCCTTGGGACAGGGGTCCTACGAGCAGTACTTC
CASSPLGQGSYEQYF
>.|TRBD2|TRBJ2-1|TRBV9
TGTGCCAGCAGCTCCCGACTAGCGGGATTAGGGGATGAGCAGTTCTTC
CASSSRLAGLGDEQFF
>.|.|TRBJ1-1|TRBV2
TGTGCCAGCAGTGAAGGGACAGATCTGAACACTGAAGCTTTCTTT
CASSEGTDLNTEAFF
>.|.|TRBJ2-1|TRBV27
TGTGCCAGCAGATCACAGACCTACAATGAGCAGTTCTTC
CASRSQTYNEQFF
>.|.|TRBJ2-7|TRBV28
TGTGCCAGCAGTCAGCCGGGACGGGAGAGTTACGAGCAGTACTTC
CASSQPGRESYEQYF
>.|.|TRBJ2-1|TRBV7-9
TGTGCCAGCAGCTTATCCTTGGGGAATGAGCAGTTCTTC
CASSLSLGNEQFF
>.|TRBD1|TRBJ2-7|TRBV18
TGTGCCAGCTCCGGGCTGGGACAGGGTAGGTACGAGCAGTACTTC
CASSGLGQGRYEQYF
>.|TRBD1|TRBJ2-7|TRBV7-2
TGTGCCAGCAGCTTAGGGACAGGGCACCCCTACGAGCAGTACTTC
CASSLGTGHPYEQYF
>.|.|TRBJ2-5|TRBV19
TGTGCCAGTAGTATATCCGGCCTGCAAGAGACCCAGTACTTC
CASSISGLQETQYF
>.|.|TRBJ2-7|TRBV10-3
TGTGCCACGTCTCCCTCCTACGAGCAGTACTTC
CATSPSYEQYF
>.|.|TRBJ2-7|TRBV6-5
TGTGCCAGCAGTTACGCCGCCCGGGGCTCCTACGAGCAGTACTTC
CASSYAARGSYEQYF
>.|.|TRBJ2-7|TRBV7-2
TGTGCCAGCAGCCCTGGGACCGCCAGGGAGCAGTACTTC
CASSPGTAREQYF
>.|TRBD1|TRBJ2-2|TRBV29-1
TGCAGCGTTGAGTCGGGGACAGGGGGCACCGGGGAGCTGTTTTTT
CSVESGTGGTGELFF
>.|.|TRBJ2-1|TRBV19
TGTGCCAGTAGTACGGTACATGAGCAGTTCTTC
CASSTVHEQFF
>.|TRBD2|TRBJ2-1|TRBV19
TGTGCCAGTAATCGGGGGGCGACTAGCGGGAGGGCCTCCAATGAGCAGTTCTTC
CASNRGATSGRASNEQFF
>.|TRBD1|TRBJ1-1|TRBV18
TGTGCCAGCTCACCTCGGGACAGGGGTACTGAAGCTTTCTTT
CASSPRDRGTEAFF
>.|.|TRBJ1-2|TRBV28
TGTGCCAGCAGTTCTCCGGGGGCGACTACTAACTATGGCTACACCTTC
CASSSPGATTNYGYTF
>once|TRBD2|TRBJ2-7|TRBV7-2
TGTGCCAGCAGCTCGGGACTAGCGACCTACGAGCAGTACTTC
CASSSGLATYEQYF
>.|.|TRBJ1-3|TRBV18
TGTGCCAGCTCAGAACAGGGTTCGGTCGGAAACACCATATATTTT
CASSEQGSVGNTIYF
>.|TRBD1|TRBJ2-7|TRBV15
TGTGCCACCAGCAGAGACCTCCCTGGACAGGGCGCCTACGAGCAGTACTTC
CATSRDLPGQGAYEQYF
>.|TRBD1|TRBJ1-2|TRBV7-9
TGTGCCAGCAGATTGTTGGGGACAGGGTATGGCTACACCTTC
CASRLLGTGYGYTF
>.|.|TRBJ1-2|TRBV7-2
TGTGCCAGCAGCCCCGACCCGCGGGAGTCCTATGGCTACACCTTC
CASSPDPRESYGYTF
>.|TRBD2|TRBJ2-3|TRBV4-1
TGCGCCAGCAGCCAAGTTGTACTAGCGGGAGAGGGGAGCACAGATACGCAGTATTTT
CASSQVVLAGEGSTDTQYF
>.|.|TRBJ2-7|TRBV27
TGTGCCAGCAGTTTAAGCAGGGTAGGCGAGCAGTACTTC
CASSLSRVGEQYF
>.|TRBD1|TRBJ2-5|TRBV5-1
TGCGCCAGCAGCACGGGACAGGGAAAAACATCCCAGTACTTC
CASSTGQGKTSQYF